This T cell receptor (beta chain) was identified in a study of technical replicates of blood from a few donors. This clone was seen once. Assay used: immunoSEQ multiplex PCR; TCRdb lists only in-frame clones, some missing. The table records 65,000 to 90,000 clones, about 90% of them present only once. The CDR3 spans 17 residues. Germline loops: CDR1 SGHAT, CDR2 FQDESV (reference sequence). V gave up 0 bases and J gave up 2 bases; unmatched junction bases: 5. The receptor's source is a human donor in good health. The sequenced sample was T cells isolated from PBMCs. The J gene is TRBJ2-3, the V gene TRBV11-1; 10 bases are shared with TRBD2. CDR3 bases: TGTGCCAGCAGCTTAGCTAGCGGGGGGACCTACACAGATACGCAGTATTTT. It yields the protein CASSLASGGTYTDTQYF.